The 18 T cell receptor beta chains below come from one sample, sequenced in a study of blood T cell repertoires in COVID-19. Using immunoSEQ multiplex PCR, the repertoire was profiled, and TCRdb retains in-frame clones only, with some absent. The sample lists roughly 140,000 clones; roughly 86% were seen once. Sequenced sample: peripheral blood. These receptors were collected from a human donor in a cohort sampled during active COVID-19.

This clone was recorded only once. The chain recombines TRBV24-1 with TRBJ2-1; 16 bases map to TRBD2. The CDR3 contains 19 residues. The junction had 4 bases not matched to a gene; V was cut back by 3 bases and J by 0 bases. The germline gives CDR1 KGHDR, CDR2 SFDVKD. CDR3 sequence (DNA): TGTGCCACCAGTGATGGGGGACTAGCGGGAGGGAGCTCCTACAATGAGCAGTTCTTC. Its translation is CATSDGGLAGGSSYNEQFF.

DNA of the CDR3: TGCGCCAGCAGCCAAGAAAGGGACTACAGCTCCTACAATGAGCAGTTCTTC. Translation: CASSQERDYSSYNEQFF. The chain combines TRBV4-1 with TRBJ2-1, with TRBD2 matching 7 bases. The CDR3 has 17 amino acids. Germline-derived CDR1 and CDR2 are MGHRA and YSYEKL. The J segment lost 0 bases and the V segment lost 0 bases, leaving 5 bases of the junction unmatched.

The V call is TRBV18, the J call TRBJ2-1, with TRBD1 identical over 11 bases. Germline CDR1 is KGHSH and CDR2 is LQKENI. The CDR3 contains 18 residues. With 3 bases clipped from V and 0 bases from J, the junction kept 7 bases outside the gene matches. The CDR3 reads CASSPRTGGINSYNEQFF. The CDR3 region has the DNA TGTGCCAGCTCACCCAGGACAGGGGGCATTAACTCCTACAATGAGCAGTTCTTC.

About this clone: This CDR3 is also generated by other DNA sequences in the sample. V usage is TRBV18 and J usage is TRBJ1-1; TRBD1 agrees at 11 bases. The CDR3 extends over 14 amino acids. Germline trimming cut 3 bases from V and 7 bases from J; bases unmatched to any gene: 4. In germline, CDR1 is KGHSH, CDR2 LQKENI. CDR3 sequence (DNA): TGTGCCAGCTCACCGGACAGGGGGCGAGGTGAAGCTTTCTTT. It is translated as CASSPDRGRGEAFF.

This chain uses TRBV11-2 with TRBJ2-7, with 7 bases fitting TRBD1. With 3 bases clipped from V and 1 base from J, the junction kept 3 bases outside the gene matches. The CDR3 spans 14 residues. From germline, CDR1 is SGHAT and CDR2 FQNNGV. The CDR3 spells CASSFGQESYEQYF. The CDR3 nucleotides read TGTGCCAGCAGCTTCGGACAGGAGTCCTACGAGCAGTACTTC.

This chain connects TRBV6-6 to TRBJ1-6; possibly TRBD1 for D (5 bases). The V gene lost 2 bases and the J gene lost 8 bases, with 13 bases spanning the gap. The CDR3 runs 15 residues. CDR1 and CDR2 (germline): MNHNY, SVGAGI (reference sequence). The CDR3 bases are TGTGCCAGCAGTTACAACCGGGGGGGGGATTCACCCCTCCACTTT. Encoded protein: CASSYNRGGDSPLHF.

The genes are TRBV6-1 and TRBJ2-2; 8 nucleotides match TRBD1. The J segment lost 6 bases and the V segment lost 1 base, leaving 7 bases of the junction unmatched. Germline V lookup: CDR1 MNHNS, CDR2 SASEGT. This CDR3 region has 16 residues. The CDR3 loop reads CASSEGAGGDSGELFF. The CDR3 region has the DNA TGTGCCAGCAGTGAAGGGGCAGGGGGCGACTCCGGGGAGCTGTTTTTT.

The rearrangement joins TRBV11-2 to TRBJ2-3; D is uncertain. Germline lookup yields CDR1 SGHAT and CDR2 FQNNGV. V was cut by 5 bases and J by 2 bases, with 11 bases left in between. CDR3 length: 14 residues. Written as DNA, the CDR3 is TGTGCCAGCAGCCCATCTACTCTCACAGATACGCAGTATTTT. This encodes CASSPSTLTDTQYF.

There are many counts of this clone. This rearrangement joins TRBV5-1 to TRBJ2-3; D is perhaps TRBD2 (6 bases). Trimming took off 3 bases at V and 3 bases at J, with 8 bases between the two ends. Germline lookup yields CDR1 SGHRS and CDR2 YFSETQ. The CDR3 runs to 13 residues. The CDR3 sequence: CASSYSGTDTQYF. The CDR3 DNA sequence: TGCGCCAGCAGCTATAGCGGAACAGATACGCAGTATTTT.

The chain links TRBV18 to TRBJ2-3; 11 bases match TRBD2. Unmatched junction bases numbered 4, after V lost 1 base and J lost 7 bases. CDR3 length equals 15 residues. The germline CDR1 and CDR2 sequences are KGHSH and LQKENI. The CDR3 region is CASSPQRLAGNTQYF. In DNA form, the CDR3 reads TGTGCCAGCTCACCACAAAGACTAGCGGGAAATACGCAGTATTTT.

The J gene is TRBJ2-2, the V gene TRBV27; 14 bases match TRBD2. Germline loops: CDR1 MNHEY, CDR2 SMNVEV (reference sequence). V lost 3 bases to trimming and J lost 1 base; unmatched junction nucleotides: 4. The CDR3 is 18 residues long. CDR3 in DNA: TGTGCCAGCAGTTTGGAGGGACTAGCGGGGGTGAACACCGGGGAGCTGTTTTTT. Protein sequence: CASSLEGLAGVNTGELFF.

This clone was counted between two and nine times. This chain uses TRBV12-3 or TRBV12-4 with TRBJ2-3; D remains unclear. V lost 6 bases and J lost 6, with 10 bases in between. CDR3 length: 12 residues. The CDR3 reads CASSPVVDTQYF. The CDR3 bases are TGTGCCAGCAGCCCAGTGGTGGATACGCAGTATTTT.

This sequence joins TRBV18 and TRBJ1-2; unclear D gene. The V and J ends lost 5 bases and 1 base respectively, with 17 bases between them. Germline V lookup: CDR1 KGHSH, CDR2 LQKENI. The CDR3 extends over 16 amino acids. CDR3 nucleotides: TGTGCCAGCTCAACCAGAGATCTAGTATATAACTATGGCTACACCTTC. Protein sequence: CASSTRDLVYNYGYTF.

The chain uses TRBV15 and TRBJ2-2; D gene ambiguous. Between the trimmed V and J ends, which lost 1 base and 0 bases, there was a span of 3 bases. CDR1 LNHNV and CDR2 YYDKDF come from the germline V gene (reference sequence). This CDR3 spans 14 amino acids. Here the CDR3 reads CATSRVTNTGELFF. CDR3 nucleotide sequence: TGTGCCACCAGCAGAGTCACGAACACCGGGGAGCTGTTTTTT.

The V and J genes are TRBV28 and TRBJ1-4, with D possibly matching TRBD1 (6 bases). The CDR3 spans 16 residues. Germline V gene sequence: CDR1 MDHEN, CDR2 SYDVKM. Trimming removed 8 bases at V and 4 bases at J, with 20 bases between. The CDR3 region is CASLETGRGFNEKLFF. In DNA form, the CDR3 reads TGTGCCAGCCTAGAAACAGGGAGAGGGTTTAATGAAAAACTGTTTTTT.

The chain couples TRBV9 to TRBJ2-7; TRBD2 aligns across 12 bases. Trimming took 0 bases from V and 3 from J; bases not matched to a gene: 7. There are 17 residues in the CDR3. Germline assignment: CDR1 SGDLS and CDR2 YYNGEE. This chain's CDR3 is CASSVGLLAGGFYEQYF. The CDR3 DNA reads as TGTGCCAGCAGCGTAGGGTTACTAGCGGGAGGTTTCTACGAGCAGTACTTC.

CDR3 sequence (DNA): TGTGCCAGCGGTGGCTTAAAAACAGATACGCAGTATTTT. It translates to CASGGLKTDTQYF. The chain couples TRBV6-6 to TRBJ2-3; no reliable D call. V lost 8 bases to trimming and J lost 3 bases, with 12 bases between them. Germline CDR1 MNHNY, CDR2 SVGAGI (reference sequence). The CDR3 loop spans 13 amino acids.

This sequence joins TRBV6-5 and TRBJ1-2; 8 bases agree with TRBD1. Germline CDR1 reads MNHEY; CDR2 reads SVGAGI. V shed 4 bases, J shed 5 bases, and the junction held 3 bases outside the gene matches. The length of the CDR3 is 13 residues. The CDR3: CASSSQGAYGYTF. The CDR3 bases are TGTGCCAGCAGTTCGCAGGGGGCGTATGGCTACACCTTC.